This T cell receptor beta chain was documented in a study of memory CD4+ T cells and cytomegalovirus serostatus. Whole-study results and caveats: Each of 67 CMV-associated TCRbeta sequences occurred in one to five individuals. Median bootstrapped AUC for CMV status was about 0.94 originally, about 0.9 US-trained. Suggested: most of the CMV-linked TCR signature lies in CD4+ memory cells.

Single viable CD3+CD4+CD8-CD45RO+ cells were sorted as the memory CD4+ T cells. V lost 2 bases, J lost 5 bases, and 16 bases lay in between. This CDR3 is built from 16 residues. Germline CDR1 is LGHNA and CDR2 is YNFKEQ. The method was immunoSEQ multiplex PCR; TCRdb's version includes in-frame clones alone and lacks a portion of them. The data contain about 92,000 clones, under 90% of them singletons. This clone was seen just once. The antigen is undetermined. The TCR was taken from an adult in good health and CMV-seropositive. Input material: memory CD4+ T cells from blood. The chain links TRBV4-2 to TRBJ1-3, with D unclear. CDR3 nucleotides: TGTGCCAGCAGCCAACAAAACGCCGCGGTTCGAAACACCATATATTTT. Translating gives CASSQQNAAVRNTIYF.